In this sample, the clone carrying this T cell receptor beta chain turned up many times. This entry is derived from a study of CD8+CD57+ T cells in acquired aplastic anemia. Study-wide background: Across the sorted CD4+ and CD8+ cells, DNA amounts averaged 3.2 ug.

TCR beta VDJ combinations and CDR3 sequences were profiled from genomic DNA. MiXCR was run by TCRdb on the reads, yielding one entry per CDR3 protein. The data contain about 150,000 distinct CDR3 sequences, about 45% of them singletons. The CDR3 covers 14 residues. Trimming removed 4 bases from V and 7 bases from J; junction bases left unmatched: 5. Germline CDR1 is MNHEY and CDR2 is SVGAGI. Sequencing was done on patients that had shown CD8+CD57+ cell expansion by flow cytometry. Patients, without exception, had severe acquired aplastic anemia. At the time of blood sampling, patients had not yet received any therapy.

Sequencing was carried out using sorted CD4+, CD8+, or CD8+CD57+ T cells (not recorded which) from PBMCs. The chain uses TRBV6-5 and TRBJ1-5, with TRBD1 matching 9 bases. The receptor comes from a human donor with aplastic anemia. The CDR3 DNA reads as TGTGCCAGCAGTTCGACAGGGGGTAGGCAGCCCCAGCATTTT. Its translation: CASSSTGGRQPQHF.